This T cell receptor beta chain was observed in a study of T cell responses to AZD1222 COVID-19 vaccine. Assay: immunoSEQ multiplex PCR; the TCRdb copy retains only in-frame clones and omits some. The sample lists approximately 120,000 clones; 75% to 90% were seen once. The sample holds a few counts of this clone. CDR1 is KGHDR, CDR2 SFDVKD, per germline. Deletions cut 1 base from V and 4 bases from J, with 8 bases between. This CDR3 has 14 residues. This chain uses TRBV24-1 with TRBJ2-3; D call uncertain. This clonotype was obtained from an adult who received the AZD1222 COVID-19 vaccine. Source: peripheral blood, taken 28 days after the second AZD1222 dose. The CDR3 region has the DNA TGTGCCACCAGTGATTTAAGGTGGGCAGATACGCAGTATTTT. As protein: CATSDLRWADTQYF.